These 5 T cell receptor beta chains originate from one sample sequenced in a study of blood T cell repertoires in COVID-19. Measured with immunoSEQ multiplex PCR; TCRdb has only the in-frame clones, and not every one. The repertoire holds fewer than 350,000 clones, with around 81% as singletons. The specimen was peripheral blood. All receptors derive from a woman between 55 and 75 years old with active or convalescent COVID-19.

The V call is TRBV7-9, the J call TRBJ1-6; D gene ambiguous. Germline CDR1 is SEHNR and CDR2 is FQNEAQ (reference sequence). This CDR3 has 14 amino acids. The ends were cut back, 5 bases at V and 8 bases at J, with 13 bases in the middle. CDR3: CASSPVTGYSPLHF. CDR3 in DNA: TGTGCCAGCAGCCCCGTGACGGGGTATTCACCCCTCCACTTT.

The chain joins TRBV10-3 to TRBJ1-6; tentatively, D is TRBD1 (5 bases). The V end lost 2 bases, the J end lost 0 bases, and 8 bases lay between the germline ends. The CDR3 length is 16 residues. Germline CDR1 reads ENHRY; CDR2 reads SYGVKD. The CDR3 region is CAISEGGDSYNSPLHF. CDR3 in DNA: TGTGCCATCAGTGAGGGAGGGGACTCCTATAATTCACCCCTCCACTTT.

The gene calls are TRBV9 and TRBJ2-7; the D gene is possibly TRBD1 (6 bases). V dropped 0 bases and J dropped 2 bases, with 6 bases sitting between them. Germline V gene data show CDR1 as SGDLS and CDR2 as YYNGEE. This CDR3 comprises 13 residues. The CDR3 DNA follows: TGTGCCAGCAGCGTAGCAGGGGCCTACGAGCAGTACTTC. Its protein is CASSVAGAYEQYF.

The chain combines TRBV4-1 with TRBJ2-7, with D possibly being TRBD2 (6 bases). The CDR3 totals 17 residues. CDR1 is MGHRA, CDR2 YSYEKL, per germline. V dropped 0 bases and J dropped 2 bases, with 17 bases sitting between them. The CDR3 DNA follows: TGCGCCAGCAGCCAAGATGGGAGGCAGGGAGTCGCCTACGAGCAGTACTTC. Protein: CASSQDGRQGVAYEQYF.

The chain combines TRBV5-4 with TRBJ1-2; D possibly corresponds to TRBD1 (5 bases). The CDR3 contains 13 residues. Germline V gene lookup returns CDR1 SGHNT and CDR2 YYREEE (reference sequence). With 2 bases removed from V and 5 bases from J, the gap between germline ends came to 10 bases. The CDR3 spells CASSLDSGYGYTF. The CDR3 region has the DNA TGTGCCAGCAGCTTAGACAGCGGGTATGGCTACACCTTC.